This T cell receptor (beta chain) comes out of a study of naive and memory T cell subsets. The SP2 primer and nested alpha and beta constant region primers amplified ligated cDNA in four rounds. Blood and skin TCR RNA was reverse transcribed with alpha and beta constant primers. TCRdb re-analysed the 5' RACE reads in MiXCR, keeping a single row per CDR3 protein. The sample has about 62,000 distinct CDR3 sequences; less than 10% are singletons. A UMI-containing oligonucleotide was joined by 3' ligation to the TCR cDNA template. The CDR3 has 12 residues. CDR1 and CDR2 from the germline V gene are MDHEN and SYDVKM. V was pared by 6 bases and J by 1 base, with 1 base between.

This TCR came from a female donor in good health. The V and J genes are TRBV28 and TRBJ1-6; D gene uncertain. The CDR3 nucleotides read TGTGCCAGCAGGTCCTATAATTCACCCCTCCACTTT. Its translation: CASRSYNSPLHF.